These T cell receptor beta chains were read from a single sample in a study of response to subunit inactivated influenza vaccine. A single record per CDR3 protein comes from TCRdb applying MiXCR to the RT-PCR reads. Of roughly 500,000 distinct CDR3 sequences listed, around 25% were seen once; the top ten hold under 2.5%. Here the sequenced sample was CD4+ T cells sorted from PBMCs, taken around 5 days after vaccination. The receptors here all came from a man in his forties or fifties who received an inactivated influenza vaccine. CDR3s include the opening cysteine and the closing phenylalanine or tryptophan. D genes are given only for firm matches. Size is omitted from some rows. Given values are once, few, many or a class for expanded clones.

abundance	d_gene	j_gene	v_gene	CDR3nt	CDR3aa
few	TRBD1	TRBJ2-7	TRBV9	TGTGCCAGCAGCGTAGGGACAGGGGACGTCTACGAGCAGTACTTC	CASSVGTGDVYEQYF
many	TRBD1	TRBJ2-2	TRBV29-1	TGCAGCGCCGACTCAGGGGGCGGATCTTTGGGGGAGCTGTTTTTT	CSADSGGGSLGELFF
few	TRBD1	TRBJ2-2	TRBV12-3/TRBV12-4	TGTGCCAGCAGGACGACAGGGGCGAGCACCGGGGAGCTGTTTTTT	CASRTTGASTGELFF
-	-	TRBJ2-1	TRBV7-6	TGTGCCAGCAGCTCACCCGGACATCACGGTGAGCAGTTCTTC	CASSSPGHHGEQFF
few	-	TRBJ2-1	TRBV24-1	TGTGCCACCAGTGACCCCTCAGCGGCCCCCTACAATGAGCAGTTCTTC	CATSDPSAAPYNEQFF
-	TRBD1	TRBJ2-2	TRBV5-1	TGCGCCAGCAGCTTGGAGGGACAGCATTACACCGGGGAGCTGTTTTTT	CASSLEGQHYTGELFF
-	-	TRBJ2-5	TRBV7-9	TGTGCCAGCAGCTTAGATGAGCTTCCGCGGGTGACCCAGTACTTC	CASSLDELPRVTQYF
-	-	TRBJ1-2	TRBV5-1	TGCGCCAGCAGCGAAGGACAGCATAACTATGGCTACACCTTC	CASSEGQHNYGYTF
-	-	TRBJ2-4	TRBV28	TGTGCCAGCAGTGTCCACTCTGGGGACATTCAGTACTTC	CASSVHSGDIQYF
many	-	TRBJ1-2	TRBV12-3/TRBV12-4	TGTGCCAGCAGTAAGCGAGGGGGGGCTCGTGGTTATGGCTACACCTTC	CASSKRGGARGYGYTF
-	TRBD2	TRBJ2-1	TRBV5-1	TGCGCCAGCAGCTTGGCACTAGCGGGGGGAGTAGGTGAGCAGTTCTTC	CASSLALAGGVGEQFF
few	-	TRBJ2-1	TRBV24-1	TGTTCCCTGGGACTGATAAACAATGAGCAGTTCTTC	CSLGLINNEQFF
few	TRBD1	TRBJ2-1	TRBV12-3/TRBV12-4	TGTGCCAGCAGTTGGGGACAGGCACAGCAGTTCTTC	CASSWGQAQQFF
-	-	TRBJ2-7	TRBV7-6	TGTGCCAGCAGCGGCCTGTTCGTAGGGGGAGGGGTAGGCGAGCAGTACTTC	CASSGLFVGGGVGEQYF
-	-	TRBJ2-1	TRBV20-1	TGCAGTGCTATTGCGTCTGTACAGTACAATGAGCAGTTCTTC	CSAIASVQYNEQFF
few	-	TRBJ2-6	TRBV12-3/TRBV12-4	TGTGCCAGCAGTTTATGGAGGGTTTTCTCGGGCTCTGGGGCCAACGTCCTGACTTTC	CASSLWRVFSGSGANVLTF
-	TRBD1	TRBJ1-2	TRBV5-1	TGCGCCAGCAGTCCGGGACAGCACCGTTATGGCTACACCTTC	CASSPGQHRYGYTF
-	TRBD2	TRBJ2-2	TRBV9	TGTGCCAGCACTCCGGGGGGGCGGACCGGGGAGCTGTTTTTT	CASTPGGRTGELFF
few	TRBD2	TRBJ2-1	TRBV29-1	TGCAGCGTGGAGGGACTAGCGGGAGGCAGGGGATCCTCCTACAATGAGCAGTTCTTC	CSVEGLAGGRGSSYNEQFF
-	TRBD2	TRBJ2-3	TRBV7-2	TGTGCCAGCAGCTCCCGCGGACTAGCCACAGATACGCAGTATTTT	CASSSRGLATDTQYF
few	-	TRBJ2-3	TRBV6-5	TGTGCCAGCAGGGACTTCGTGGATACGCAGTATTTT	CASRDFVDTQYF
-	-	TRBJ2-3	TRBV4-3	TGCGCCAGCAGCCAAGTGTTGCTGCGCACAGATACGCAGTATTTT	CASSQVLLRTDTQYF
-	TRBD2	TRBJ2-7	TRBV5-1	TGCGCCAGCAGCCCTAGACTAGCGGGAGGAGTAGAGCAGTACTTC	CASSPRLAGGVEQYF
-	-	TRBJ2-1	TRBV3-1	TGTGCCAGCAGCCAAATTAGACTAGAGTCCTACAATGAGCAGTTCTTC	CASSQIRLESYNEQFF
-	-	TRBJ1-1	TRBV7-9	TGTGCCAGCAGCTTGGTGTTGCGGGGAGAGAACACTGAAGCTTTCTTT	CASSLVLRGENTEAFF
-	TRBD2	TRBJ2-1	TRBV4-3	TGCGCCAGCAGCCAAACTCTAGCGGGGGGGCCGTATTACAATGAGCAGTTCTTC	CASSQTLAGGPYYNEQFF